This is a list of T cell receptor beta chains from one sample in a study of T cells in Graves' hyperthyroidism and ophthalmopathy. TCRdb reprocessed the multiplex PCR reads via MiXCR and lists one record per CDR3 protein. Of more than 500,000 distinct CDR3 sequences in the sample, 46% were seen once. Material for sequencing was peripheral blood or thyroid tissue (not recorded which). Receptor source: an adult woman with Graves' disease, either hyperthyroidism or ophthalmopathy (not recorded which). The CDR3 runs from the conserved cysteine through the conserved F or W. A D gene is named only where the DNA matches it firmly. The listing skips clone size in some rows; elsewhere it reads once, few, many or a size class.

d_gene | abundance | j_gene | v_gene | CDR3nt | CDR3aa
TRBD2 | NA | TRBJ2-7 | TRBV7-7 | TGTGCTAGCAGCCCCGGGACTAGAGCCTACGAGCAGTACTTC | CASSPGTRAYEQYF
NA | once | TRBJ1-6 | TRBV20-1 | TGCAGTGCTAGAGATTGGCAGCCTAATTCACCCCTCCACTTT | CSARDWQPNSPLHF
TRBD1 | NA | TRBJ1-3 | TRBV10-1 | TGCGCCAGCAGTGGAGGTTGGACAGGGGATGGAAACACCATATATTTT | CASSGGWTGDGNTIYF
NA | many | TRBJ2-5 | TRBV7-7 | TGTGCTAGCAGCCCGGACACGGGAGAGACCCAGTACTTC | CASSPDTGETQYF
NA | few | TRBJ2-7 | TRBV3-1 | TGTGCCAGCCTAGACCGAACCTCCTACGAGCAGTACTTC | CASLDRTSYEQYF
TRBD1 | many | TRBJ1-5 | TRBV7-9 | TGTGCCAGCAGCTTAGGGACAGGAAGGAGCCAGCCCCAGCATTTT | CASSLGTGRSQPQHF
TRBD1 | many | TRBJ1-5 | TRBV12-3/TRBV12-4 | TGTGCCAGCAGCGACGGACAGGGAGAAGGTCAGCCCCAGCATTTT | CASSDGQGEGQPQHF
NA | NA | TRBJ1-2 | TRBV29-1 | TGCAGCGTTGAAATTAGGCAGGACTATGGCTACACCTTC | CSVEIRQDYGYTF
NA | NA | TRBJ1-5 | TRBV20-1 | TGCAGTGCAAACGACAGAGGGCAAGAGACCCAGCATTTT | CSANDRGQETQHF
NA | NA | TRBJ1-1 | TRBV20-1 | TGCAGTGCTAGAAGCGGGGGCAATCGTTGGGACACTGAAGCTTTCTTT | CSARSGGNRWDTEAFF
NA | NA | TRBJ1-6 | TRBV11-1 | TGTGCCAGCAGGGATGCCGGGACACCTGACTCCTATAATTCACCCCTCCACTTT | CASRDAGTPDSYNSPLHF
NA | NA | TRBJ2-1 | TRBV7-9 | TGTGCCAGCAGCTTAGCTGGCGGGCGCGAGCAGTTCTTC | CASSLAGGREQFF
TRBD1 | NA | TRBJ1-1 | TRBV10-3 | TGTGCCAGCAGTCTAGGGGACAGGGGGGGAGCTTTCTTT | CASSLGDRGGAFF
NA | NA | TRBJ2-5 | TRBV12-3/TRBV12-4 | TGTGCCAGCAGTACACTCAGACTGGAGGCGTTGGAGACCCAGTACTTC | CASSTLRLEALETQYF
TRBD1 | many | TRBJ2-7 | TRBV9 | TGTGCCAGCAGCGCACCTTACAGGGGTGGCGAGCAGTACTTC | CASSAPYRGGEQYF
NA | once | TRBJ1-2 | TRBV29-1 | TGCAGCGTAGCCAGGGACGGCAATAACTATGGCTACACCTTC | CSVARDGNNYGYTF
NA | NA | TRBJ1-1 | TRBV9 | TGTGCCAGCAGCGGATCCCGGGGGAGGCACACTGAAGCTTTCTTT | CASSGSRGRHTEAFF